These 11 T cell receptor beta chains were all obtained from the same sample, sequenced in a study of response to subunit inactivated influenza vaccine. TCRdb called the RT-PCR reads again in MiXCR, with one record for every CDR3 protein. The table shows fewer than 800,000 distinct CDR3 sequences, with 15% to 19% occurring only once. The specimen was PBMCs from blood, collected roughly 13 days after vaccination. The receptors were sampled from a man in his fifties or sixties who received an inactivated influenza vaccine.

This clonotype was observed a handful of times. The CDR3 sequence is CASSSRTSRYNEQFF. DNA of the CDR3: TGTGCCAGCAGCTCGCGGACCTCCAGGTACAATGAGCAGTTCTTC. This sequence joins TRBV3-1 and TRBJ2-1; D unresolved. From germline, CDR1 is LGHDT and CDR2 YNNKEL (reference sequence). The CDR3 is 15 amino acids. Trimming cost V 5 bases and J 4 bases, with 15 bases left between them.

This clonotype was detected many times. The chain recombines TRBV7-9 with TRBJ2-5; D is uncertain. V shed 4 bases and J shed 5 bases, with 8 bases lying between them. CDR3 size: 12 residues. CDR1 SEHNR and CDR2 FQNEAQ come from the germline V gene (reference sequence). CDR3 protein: CASSYLTETQYF. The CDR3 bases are TGTGCCAGCAGCTACCTGACGGAGACCCAGTACTTC.

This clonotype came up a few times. The CDR3 DNA reads TGTGCCAGCACACCGGGACAGGGGGGAGATACGCAGTATTTT. It is translated as CASTPGQGGDTQYF. The chain combines TRBV12-3 or TRBV12-4 with TRBJ2-3; 11 bases are a match to TRBD1. The ends lost 7 bases at V and 5 bases at J; junction bases unmatched: 5. This CDR3 is built from 14 residues.

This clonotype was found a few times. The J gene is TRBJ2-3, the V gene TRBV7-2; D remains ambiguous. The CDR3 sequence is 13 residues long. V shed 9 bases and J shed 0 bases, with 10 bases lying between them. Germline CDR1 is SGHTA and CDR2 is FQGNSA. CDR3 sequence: CASNPSSTDTQYF. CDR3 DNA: TGTGCCAGTAACCCTTCGAGCACAGATACGCAGTATTTT.

DNA for the CDR3: TGTGCCACCACAGGGGTAGGGAGTCAGCCCCAGCATTTT. Translation gives CATTGVGSQPQHF. The V call is TRBV10-3, the J call TRBJ1-5; 7 nucleotides agree with TRBD1. Per the germline V gene, CDR1 is ENHRY and CDR2 is SYGVKD. The V and J ends lost 10 bases and 6 bases, in that order; junction bases with no gene match: 9. This CDR3 region has 13 residues.

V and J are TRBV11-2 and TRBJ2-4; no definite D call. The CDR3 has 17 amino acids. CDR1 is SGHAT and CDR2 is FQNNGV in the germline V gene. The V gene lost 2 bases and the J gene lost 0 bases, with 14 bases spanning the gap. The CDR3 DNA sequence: TGTGCCAGCAGCTTAAATCGGGTAGCATTAGCCAAAAACATTCAGTACTTC. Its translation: CASSLNRVALAKNIQYF.

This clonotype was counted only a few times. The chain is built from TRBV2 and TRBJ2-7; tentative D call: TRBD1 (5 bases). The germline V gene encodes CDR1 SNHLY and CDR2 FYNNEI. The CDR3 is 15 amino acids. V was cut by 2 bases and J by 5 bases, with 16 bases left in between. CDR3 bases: TGTGCCAGCAGTGAACAGGGTTCGAATGTGCACGAGCAGTACTTC. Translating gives CASSEQGSNVHEQYF.

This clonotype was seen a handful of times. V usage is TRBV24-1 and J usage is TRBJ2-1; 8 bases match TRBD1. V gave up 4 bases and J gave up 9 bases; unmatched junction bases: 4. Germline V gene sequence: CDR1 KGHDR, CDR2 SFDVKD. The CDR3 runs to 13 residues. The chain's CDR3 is CATSEAGGSEQFF. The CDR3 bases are TGTGCCACCAGTGAGGCAGGGGGCTCTGAGCAGTTCTTC.

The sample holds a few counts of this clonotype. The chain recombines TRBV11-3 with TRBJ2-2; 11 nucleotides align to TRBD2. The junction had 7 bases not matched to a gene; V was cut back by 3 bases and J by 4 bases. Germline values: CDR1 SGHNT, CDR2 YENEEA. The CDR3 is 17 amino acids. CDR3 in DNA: TGTGCCAGCAGCTTCAGTAGCGGGAGGGTCGGCACCGGGGAGCTGTTTTTT. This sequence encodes CASSFSSGRVGTGELFF.

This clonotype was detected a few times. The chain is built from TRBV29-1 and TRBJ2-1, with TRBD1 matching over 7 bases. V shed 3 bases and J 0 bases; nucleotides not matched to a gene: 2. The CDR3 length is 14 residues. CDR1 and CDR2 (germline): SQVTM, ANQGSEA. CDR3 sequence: CSVEKGASYNEQFF. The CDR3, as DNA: TGCAGCGTTGAGAAGGGGGCCTCCTACAATGAGCAGTTCTTC.

The CDR3 DNA sequence: TGTGCCAGCAGCTACTTTTCCTCGGGGTCATGGGTACGGGGAGAGACCCAGTACTTC. Translated, it gives CASSYFSSGSWVRGETQYF. The chain uses TRBV11-1 and TRBJ2-5; maybe TRBD2 (5 bases). CDR1 SGHAT and CDR2 FQDESV come from the germline V gene (reference sequence). With 4 bases removed from V and 4 bases from J, the gap between germline ends came to 28 bases. The length of the CDR3 is 19 residues.